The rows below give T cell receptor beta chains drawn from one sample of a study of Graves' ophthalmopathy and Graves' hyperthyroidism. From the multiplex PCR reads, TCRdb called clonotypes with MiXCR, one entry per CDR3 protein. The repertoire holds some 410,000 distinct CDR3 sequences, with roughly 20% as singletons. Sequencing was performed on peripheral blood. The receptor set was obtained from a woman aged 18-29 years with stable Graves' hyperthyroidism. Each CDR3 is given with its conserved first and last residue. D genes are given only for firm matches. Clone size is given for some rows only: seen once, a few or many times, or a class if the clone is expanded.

CDR3 protein: CASSYSTGVIVARLPDSYEQYF
CDR3 DNA: TGTGCCAGCAGTTACTCGACAGGGGTTATAGTTGCCCGGTTGCCCGACTCCTACGAGCAGTACTTC
J gene: TRBJ2-7
V gene: TRBV6-5
D gene: TRBD1
clone size: many

CDR3 protein: CASSTPPSYEQYF
CDR3 DNA: TGTGCCAGTAGTACCCCCCCCTCCTACGAGCAGTACTTC
J gene: TRBJ2-7
V gene: TRBV19
D gene: NA
clone size: many

CDR3 protein: CATSRDKGVETEAFF
CDR3 DNA: TGTGCCACCAGCAGAGATAAGGGGGTAGAAACTGAAGCTTTCTTT
J gene: TRBJ1-1
V gene: TRBV15
D gene: NA
clone size: many

CDR3 protein: CASSLRAGTSGFYEQYF
CDR3 DNA: TGTGCCAGCTCCCTCAGAGCCGGGACTAGCGGTTTCTACGAGCAGTACTTC
J gene: TRBJ2-7
V gene: TRBV12-3/TRBV12-4
D gene: TRBD2
clone size: once

CDR3 protein: CSSPPTAYIYFHEQYF
CDR3 DNA: TGCAGCTCCCCCCCCACAGCTTACATCTATTTCCACGAGCAGTACTTC
J gene: TRBJ2-7
V gene: TRBV29-1
D gene: NA
clone size: many

CDR3 protein: CAWSVAGQGNYGYTF
CDR3 DNA: TGTGCCTGGAGTGTAGCGGGACAGGGAAACTATGGCTACACCTTC
J gene: TRBJ1-2
V gene: TRBV30
D gene: TRBD1
clone size: many

CDR3 protein: CASSYRDKGKNTEAFF
CDR3 DNA: TGCGCCAGCAGCTACCGGGACAAGGGGAAGAACACTGAAGCTTTCTTT
J gene: TRBJ1-1
V gene: TRBV5-1
D gene: NA
clone size: NA

CDR3 protein: CASSYDGNTEAFF
CDR3 DNA: TGCGCCAGCAGCTACGACGGGAACACTGAAGCTTTCTTT
J gene: TRBJ1-1
V gene: TRBV5-1
D gene: NA
clone size: many

CDR3 protein: CSAGKGTSGIRGVETQYF
CDR3 DNA: TGCAGTGCTGGTAAAGGGACTAGCGGGATAAGAGGAGTGGAGACCCAGTACTTC
J gene: TRBJ2-5
V gene: TRBV20-1
D gene: TRBD2
clone size: many

CDR3 protein: CASSFQGKAEAFF
CDR3 DNA: TGTGCCAGCAGTTTTCAGGGGAAGGCTGAAGCTTTCTTT
J gene: TRBJ1-1
V gene: TRBV12-3/TRBV12-4
D gene: NA
clone size: NA

CDR3 protein: CASSPSVTGELFF
CDR3 DNA: TGCGCCAGCAGCCCCAGTGTGACCGGGGAGCTGTTTTTT
J gene: TRBJ2-2
V gene: TRBV5-1
D gene: NA
clone size: many

CDR3 protein: CASRSDRRRSGNTIYF
CDR3 DNA: TGTGCCAGTAGATCGGACAGGCGACGCTCTGGAAACACCATATATTTT
J gene: TRBJ1-3
V gene: TRBV19
D gene: TRBD1
clone size: many